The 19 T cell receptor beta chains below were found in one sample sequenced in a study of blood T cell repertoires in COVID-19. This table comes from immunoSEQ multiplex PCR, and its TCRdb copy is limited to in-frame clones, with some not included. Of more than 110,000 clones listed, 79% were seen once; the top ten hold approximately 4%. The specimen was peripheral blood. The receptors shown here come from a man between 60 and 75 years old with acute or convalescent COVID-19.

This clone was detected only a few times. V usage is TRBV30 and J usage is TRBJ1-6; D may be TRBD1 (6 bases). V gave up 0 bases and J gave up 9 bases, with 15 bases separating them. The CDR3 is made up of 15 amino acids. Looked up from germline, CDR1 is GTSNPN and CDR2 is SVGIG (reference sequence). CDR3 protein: CAWSVSGGQGSPLHF. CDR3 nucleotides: TGTGCCTGGAGTGTCTCGGGGGGGCAGGGTTCACCCCTCCACTTT.

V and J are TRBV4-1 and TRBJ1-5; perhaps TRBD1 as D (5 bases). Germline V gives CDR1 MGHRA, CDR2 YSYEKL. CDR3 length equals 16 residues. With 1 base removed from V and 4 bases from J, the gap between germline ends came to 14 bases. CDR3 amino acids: CASSQVGGNRNQPQHF. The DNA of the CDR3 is TGCGCCAGCAGCCAAGTGGGGGGGAACCGTAATCAGCCCCAGCATTTT.

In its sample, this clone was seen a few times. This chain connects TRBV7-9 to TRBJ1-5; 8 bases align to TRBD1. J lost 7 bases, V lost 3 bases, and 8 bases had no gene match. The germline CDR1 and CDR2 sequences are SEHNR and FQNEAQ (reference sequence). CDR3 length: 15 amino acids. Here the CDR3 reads CASSLSQGVGQPQHF. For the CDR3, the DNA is TGTGCCAGCAGCTTGTCACAGGGGGTAGGGCAGCCCCAGCATTTT.

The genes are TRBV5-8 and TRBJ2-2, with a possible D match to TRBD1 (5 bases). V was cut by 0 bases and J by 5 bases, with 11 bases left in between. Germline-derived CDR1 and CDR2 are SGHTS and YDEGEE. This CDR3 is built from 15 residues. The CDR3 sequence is CASSLVGQSTGELFF. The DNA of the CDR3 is TGTGCCAGCAGCTTGGTGGGGCAGTCGACCGGGGAGCTGTTTTTT. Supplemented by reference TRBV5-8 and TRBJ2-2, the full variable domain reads EAGVTQSPTHLIKTRGQQATLRCSPISGHTSVYWYQQALGLGLQFLLWYDEGEERNRGNFPPRFSGRQFPNYSSELNVNALELEDSALYLCASSLVGQSTGELFFGEGSRLTVL.

The CDR3 DNA follows: TGTGCCAGCAGTTCTAGGACTAGCGGGCCTTATACGCAGTATTTT. The encoded protein is CASSSRTSGPYTQYF. This chain uses TRBV5-4 with TRBJ2-3, with 11 bases matching TRBD2. With V trimmed by 5 bases and J by 7 bases, 9 bases remained unmatched. The germline CDR1 and CDR2 sequences are SGHNT and YYREEE (reference sequence). CDR3 length equals 15 residues.

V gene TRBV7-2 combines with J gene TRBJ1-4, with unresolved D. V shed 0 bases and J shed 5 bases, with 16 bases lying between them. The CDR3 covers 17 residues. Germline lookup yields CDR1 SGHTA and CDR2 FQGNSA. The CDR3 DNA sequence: TGTGCCAGCAGCTTAGCAGGGAGGAATACTTTCAATGAAAAACTGTTTTTT. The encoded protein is CASSLAGRNTFNEKLFF.

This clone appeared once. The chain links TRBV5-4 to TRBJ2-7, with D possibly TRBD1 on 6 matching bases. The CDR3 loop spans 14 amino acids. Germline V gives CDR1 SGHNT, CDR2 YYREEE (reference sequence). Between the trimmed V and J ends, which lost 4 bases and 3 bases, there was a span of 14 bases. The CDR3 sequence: CASSLSTGGYEQYF. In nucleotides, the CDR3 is TGTGCCAGCAGCCTCTCGACAGGCGGCTACGAGCAGTACTTC.

The CDR3 loop is CAYKGQGEVSEAFF. CDR3 nucleotides: TGTGCCTACAAGGGACAGGGAGAAGTCTCTGAAGCTTTCTTT. The V and J genes are TRBV30 and TRBJ1-1; 9 nucleotides align to TRBD1. Germline assignment: CDR1 GTSNPN and CDR2 SVGIG (reference sequence). Trimming took 7 bases from V and 6 from J; bases not matched to a gene: 12. CDR3 size: 14 residues.

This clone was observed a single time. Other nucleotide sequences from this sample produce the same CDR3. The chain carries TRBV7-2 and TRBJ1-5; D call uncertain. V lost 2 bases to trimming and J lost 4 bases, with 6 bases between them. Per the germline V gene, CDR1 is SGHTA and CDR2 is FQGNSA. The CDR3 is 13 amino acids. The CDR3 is CASSLIDNQPQHF. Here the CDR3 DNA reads TGTGCCAGCAGCTTAATAGATAATCAGCCCCAGCATTTT.

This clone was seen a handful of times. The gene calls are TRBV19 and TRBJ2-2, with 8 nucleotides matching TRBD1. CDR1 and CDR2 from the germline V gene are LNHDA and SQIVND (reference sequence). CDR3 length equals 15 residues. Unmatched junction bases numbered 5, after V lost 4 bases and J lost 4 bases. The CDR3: CASSTGTGLTGELFF. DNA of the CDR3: TGTGCCAGTAGTACCGGGACAGGACTCACCGGGGAGCTGTTTTTT.

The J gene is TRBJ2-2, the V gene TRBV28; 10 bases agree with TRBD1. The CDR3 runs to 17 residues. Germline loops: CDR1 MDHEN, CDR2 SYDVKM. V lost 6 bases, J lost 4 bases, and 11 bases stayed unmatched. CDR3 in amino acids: CASSSPTGGTGTGELFF. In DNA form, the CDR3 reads TGTGCCAGCAGCTCTCCGACAGGGGGCACGGGCACCGGGGAGCTGTTTTTT.

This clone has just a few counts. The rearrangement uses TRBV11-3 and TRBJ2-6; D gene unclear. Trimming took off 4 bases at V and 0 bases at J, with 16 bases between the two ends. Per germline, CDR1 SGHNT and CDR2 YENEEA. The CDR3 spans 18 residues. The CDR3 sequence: CASSSFRGSGSGANVLTF. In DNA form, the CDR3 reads TGTGCCAGCAGCTCTTTCCGAGGATCCGGCTCTGGGGCCAACGTCCTGACTTTC.

CDR3 coding DNA: TGTGCCAGCAGTTACTCTCGTCTCTCGGCCCTCCACTTT. Its translation is CASSYSRLSALHF. The chain recombines TRBV6-6 with TRBJ1-6; the D is unclear. The CDR3 has 13 residues. CDR1 and CDR2 from the germline V gene are MNHNY and SVGAGI (reference sequence). Trimming stripped 0 bases from V and 14 bases from J, with 11 bases between.

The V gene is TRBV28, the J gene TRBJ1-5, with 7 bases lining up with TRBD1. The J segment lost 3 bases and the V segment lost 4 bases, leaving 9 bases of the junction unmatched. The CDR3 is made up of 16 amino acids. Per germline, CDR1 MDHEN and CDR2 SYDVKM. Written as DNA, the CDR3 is TGTGCCAGCAGTTCGGACTCAGGGGGTCACAATCAGCCCCAGCATTTT. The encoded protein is CASSSDSGGHNQPQHF.

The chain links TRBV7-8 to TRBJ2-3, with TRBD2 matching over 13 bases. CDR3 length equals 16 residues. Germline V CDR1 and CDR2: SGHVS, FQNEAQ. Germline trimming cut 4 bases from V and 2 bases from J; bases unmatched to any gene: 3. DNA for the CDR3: TGTGCCAGCAGCTCGGGACTAGCGGGACCCACAGATACGCAGTATTTT. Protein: CASSSGLAGPTDTQYF.

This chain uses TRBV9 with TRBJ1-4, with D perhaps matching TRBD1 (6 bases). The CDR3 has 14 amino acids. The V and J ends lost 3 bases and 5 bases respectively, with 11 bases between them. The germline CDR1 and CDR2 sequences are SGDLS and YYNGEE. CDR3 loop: CASSAQGSNEKLFF. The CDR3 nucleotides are TGTGCCAGCAGCGCTCAGGGGTCAAATGAAAAACTGTTTTTT.

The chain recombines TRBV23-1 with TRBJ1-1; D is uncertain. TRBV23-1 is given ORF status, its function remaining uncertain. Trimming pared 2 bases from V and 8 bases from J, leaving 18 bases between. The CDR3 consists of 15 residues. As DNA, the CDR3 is TGCGCCAGCAGTCAACCTAACCAGAGGGAATGGGAAGCTTTCTTT. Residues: CASSQPNQREWEAFF.

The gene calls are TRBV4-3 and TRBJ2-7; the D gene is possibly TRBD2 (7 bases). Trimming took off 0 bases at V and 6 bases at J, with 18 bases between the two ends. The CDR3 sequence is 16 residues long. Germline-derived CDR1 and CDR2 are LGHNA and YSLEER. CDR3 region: CASSQDARGWEGEQYF. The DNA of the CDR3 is TGCGCCAGCAGCCAAGATGCCAGGGGATGGGAGGGCGAGCAGTACTTC.

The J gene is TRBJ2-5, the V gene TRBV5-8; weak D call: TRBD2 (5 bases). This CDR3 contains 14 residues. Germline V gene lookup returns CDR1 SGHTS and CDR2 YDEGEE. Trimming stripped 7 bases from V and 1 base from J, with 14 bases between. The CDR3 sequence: CASLFLGSQETQYF. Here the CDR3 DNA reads TGTGCCAGCCTCTTTTTGGGGAGCCAAGAGACCCAGTACTTC.